This record looks at one T cell receptor (beta chain) sequence and its context. The data belong to a study of OX40 agonist ivuxolimab in advanced cancers. Study overall: Hepatocellular carcinoma, melanoma, renal cell or head and neck cancer affected the dose-escalation patients. The group had a mean age of roughly 65 years, ranged from 23 to 79, and was roughly 83% male.

Germline CDR1 and CDR2: LGHNA and YSLEER. CDR3 length equals 18 residues. V was clipped by 0 bases and J by 6 bases; unmatched bases: 12. Using immunoSEQ multiplex PCR, the repertoire was profiled, and TCRdb retains in-frame clones only, with some absent. The sample holds around 94,000 clones, around 86% seen once. Samples were taken at baseline and on day 1 of cycles 4 and 7. The starting material was CD4+ or CD8+ T cells sorted from blood, obtained in a trial of the OX40 agonist ivuxolimab. The clonotype comes from an adult with an advanced solid tumor such as melanoma, head and neck, liver or kidney cancer. The genes are TRBV4-3 and TRBJ2-1; TRBD2 aligns across 9 bases. The DNA for the CDR3 is TGCGCCAGCAGCCAAGACGCTGGAGGGACTAGCCGTCCCAATGAGCAGTTCTTC. Protein sequence: CASSQDAGGTSRPNEQFF.